This TCR beta chain was documented in a study of OX40 agonist ivuxolimab in advanced cancers. Study-wide context: The eligibility criteria allowed prior anti-PD-1, anti-PD-L1 or anti-CTLA-4 therapy, and 40% had some.

Systemic immunosuppression or autoimmune disease history was grounds to exclude patients. In its sample, this clone was seen once. Its antigen is unidentified. Findings of the study overall: At doses 0.1 to 3.0 mg/kg, CD4+ and CD8+ clones expanded.

Here immunoSEQ multiplex PCR was the method, and the copy in TCRdb shows in-frame clones only, minus some. The table includes tens of thousands of clones, roughly 88% detected once. This CDR3 is built from 14 residues. With V trimmed by 4 bases and J by 6 bases, 8 bases remained unmatched. Looked up from germline, CDR1 is SGHNT and CDR2 is YYREEE (reference sequence). Sequenced here: CD4+ or CD8+ T cells sorted from blood, sampled in a trial of the OX40 agonist ivuxolimab. The sequence was obtained from an adult with an advanced solid tumor such as melanoma, head and neck, liver or kidney cancer. This chain links TRBV5-4 with TRBJ2-7; 9 bases fit TRBD1. The CDR3 loop reads CASSVPGQGGEQYF. CDR3 DNA: TGTGCCAGCAGCGTTCCGGGACAGGGTGGCGAGCAGTACTTC.